This paragraph covers one TCR beta chain sequence. These data come from a study of blood T cell repertoires in COVID-19. Study information: Researchers got acute and convalescent COVID-19 samples from the United States, Italy and Spain. T cells, B-cell-depleted T cells, or PBMCs provided the cDNA or gDNA that served as material.

Germline CDR1 MDHEN, CDR2 SYDVKM. There are 19 residues in the CDR3. The V and J ends lost 6 bases and 3 bases respectively, with 24 bases between them. Authors' processing steps: It was from reference gene primer amplification that nucleated cell counts were estimated. Assay used: immunoSEQ multiplex PCR; TCRdb lists only in-frame clones, some missing. That table is the source of V, J and clone size, and D and trimming were worked out from the DNA. The sample lists 150,000 to 200,000 clones, approximately 86% occurring once. The origin of this receptor is a man aged 40-50 years with active or convalescent COVID-19. The J gene is TRBJ2-6, the V gene TRBV28; a possible D gene is TRBD1 (6 bases). The sample comprised peripheral blood. The CDR3 region is CASSFARQAELYGANVLTF. The CDR3 bases are TGTGCCAGCAGCTTCGCTAGACAGGCCGAGTTGTATGGGGCCAACGTCCTGACTTTC.